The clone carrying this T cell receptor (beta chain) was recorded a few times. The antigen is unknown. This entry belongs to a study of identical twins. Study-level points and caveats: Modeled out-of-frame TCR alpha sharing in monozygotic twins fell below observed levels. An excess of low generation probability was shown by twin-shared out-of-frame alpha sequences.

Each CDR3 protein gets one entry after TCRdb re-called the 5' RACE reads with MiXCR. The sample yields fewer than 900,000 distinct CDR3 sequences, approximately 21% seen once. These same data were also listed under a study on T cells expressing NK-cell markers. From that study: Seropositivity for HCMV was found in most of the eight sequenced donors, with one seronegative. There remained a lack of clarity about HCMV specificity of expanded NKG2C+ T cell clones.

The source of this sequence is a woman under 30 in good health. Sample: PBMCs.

The DNA of the CDR3 is TGTGCCAGCAGCGTAGAAAACACTGCTAGCACAGATACGCAGTATTTT. It is translated as CASSVENTASTDTQYF. The chain joins TRBV9 to TRBJ2-3; the D is unclear. The germline V and J ends were trimmed by 0 bases and 0 bases, with 11 bases remaining between them. The V gene's germline CDR1 is SGDLS and CDR2 YYNGEE. This CDR3 contains 16 residues. Looking up the rest from reference TRBV9 and TRBJ2-3 gives the full variable domain: DSGVTQTPKHLITATGQRVTLRCSPRSGDLSVYWYQQSLDQGLQFLIQYYNGEERAKGNILERFSAQQFPDLHSELNLSSLELGDSALYFCASSVENTASTDTQYFGPGTRLTVL.